This TCR beta chain was retrieved from a study of T cell responses to AZD1222 COVID-19 vaccine. The germline CDR1 and CDR2 sequences are SGHTS and YDEGEE. The V segment lost 4 bases and the J segment 0 bases; nucleotides outside the gene matches: 3. CDR3 length equals 14 residues. To note about this clone: The antigen remains unidentified.

The study's findings and limits: Baseline serology detected seropositivity in only a handful of AZD1222 recipients. Clonal diversity may have been underestimated, and the donors were mostly white British, with more females than males.

The data were produced by immunoSEQ multiplex PCR, yet TCRdb's version contains in-frame clones alone and is incomplete. The sample has 100,000 to 150,000 clones, about nine tenths seen once; the top ten hold 20% to 25%. This rearrangement joins TRBV5-8 to TRBJ2-7, with 8 bases identical to TRBD1. The material sequenced was peripheral blood, taken on day 0 of AZD1222 vaccination. This clonotype originated in an adult in good health. The CDR3 here is CASSHRGSSYEQYF. The CDR3 region has the DNA TGTGCCAGCAGCCACAGGGGGAGCTCCTACGAGCAGTACTTC. The full variable domain, rest sourced from reference TRBV5-8 and TRBJ2-7, is EAGVTQSPTHLIKTRGQQATLRCSPISGHTSVYWYQQALGLGLQFLLWYDEGEERNRGNFPPRFSGRQFPNYSSELNVNALELEDSALYLCASSHRGSSYEQYFGPGTRLTVT.